This passage covers 32 T cell receptor beta chains from one sample sequenced in a study of T cell repertoires in cytomegalovirus infection. TCRdb re-called the reads with MiXCR, one entry per CDR3 protein. This repertoire shows around 99,000 distinct CDR3 sequences, less than 30% found once; its top ten account for roughly 81%. These receptors' antigens are unknown. The material was CD8+ T cells from cultured PBMCs, obtained from culture after CMV antigen stimulation. The receptors here all came from a human donor in good health (CMV status not recorded). Some clones in this sample may be carry-over from other donors' samples.

The CDR3, as DNA: TGTGCCAGCAGCGTTTCCGGGGGCCAAGAGACCCAGTACTTC. Translating gives CASSVSGGQETQYF. The chain combines TRBV2 with TRBJ2-5, with D possibly TRBD2 on 6 matching bases. The V end lost 6 bases, the J end lost 1 base, and 12 bases lay between the germline ends. The CDR3 consists of 14 residues. CDR1 is SNHLY, CDR2 FYNNEI, per germline.

This clonotype was observed a few times. The chain recombines TRBV4-1 with TRBJ2-7; TRBD2 might be the D (7 bases). CDR3 length: 15 amino acids. V was pared by 5 bases and J by 0 bases, with 14 bases between. Germline loops: CDR1 MGHRA, CDR2 YSYEKL. The CDR3 here is CASSFSGEGSYEQYF. Here the CDR3 DNA reads TGCGCCAGCAGCTTTTCAGGGGAGGGCTCCTACGAGCAGTACTTC.

The rearrangement links TRBV7-6 to TRBJ1-6, with a tentative D call TRBD1 (5 bases). Deletions cut 5 bases from V and 4 bases from J, with 9 bases between. The CDR3 is 14 residues long. Germline lookup yields CDR1 SGHVS and CDR2 FNYEAQ. DNA of the CDR3: TGTGCCAGCAGCCGGACACCTTATAATTCACCCCTCCACTTT. Encoded protein: CASSRTPYNSPLHF. Full variable domain (rest looked up from reference TRBV7-6 and TRBJ1-6): GAGVSQSPRYKVTKRGQDVALRCDPISGHVSLYWYRQALGQGPEFLTYFNYEAQQDKSGLPNDRFSAERPEGSISTLTIQRTEQRDSAMYRCASSRTPYNSPLHFGNGTRLTVT.

The table lists this clonotype with a count of one. The chain recombines TRBV12-3 or TRBV12-4 with TRBJ2-7; D tentatively fits TRBD1 or TRBD2 (5 bases each). V lost 5 bases, J lost 4 bases, and 12 bases lay in between. The CDR3 has 13 residues. DNA of the CDR3: TGTGCCAGCAGTCTCCGGGACGGATACGAGCAGTACTTC. It translates to CASSLRDGYEQYF.

The V call is TRBV9, the J call TRBJ1-5; TRBD1 is a possible D gene (6 bases). Trimming pared 5 bases from V and 10 bases from J, leaving 13 bases between. CDR1 and CDR2 from the germline V gene are SGDLS and YYNGEE. The CDR3 length is 12 residues. The CDR3 coding sequence is TGTGCCAGCAGTCCAGAGGGGGGACCCCAGCATTTT. This gives the protein CASSPEGGPQHF.

The V call is TRBV15, the J call TRBJ2-2; D might be TRBD1 or TRBD2, each matching 6 bases. This CDR3 spans 16 amino acids. Germline CDR1 and CDR2: LNHNV and YYDKDF (reference sequence). V was trimmed by 4 bases and J by 0 bases, leaving 12 bases between them. CDR3: CATSNFGGPNTGELFF. The CDR3 DNA is TGTGCCACCAGCAACTTCGGGGGCCCGAACACCGGGGAGCTGTTTTTT.

The gene calls are TRBV6-8 and TRBJ1-1; D remains ambiguous. V was pared by 7 bases and J by 1 base, with 13 bases between. The CDR3 length is 14 residues. Germline V gene lookup returns CDR1 MNHGY and CDR2 SAAAGT. The CDR3 sequence: CASILTAGNTEAFF. CDR3 coding DNA: TGTGCCAGCATTCTTACGGCGGGGAACACTGAAGCTTTCTTT.

This clonotype was detected a few times. Here the CDR3 DNA reads TGTGCCAGCAGCCAAGATGGAGGGGTAGGGGTGAATTCACCCCTCCACTTT. It translates to CASSQDGGVGVNSPLHF. J is TRBJ1-6 and V is TRBV4-2; D may be TRBD1 (5 bases). CDR1 is LGHNA, CDR2 YNFKEQ, per germline. The length of the CDR3 is 17 residues. V gave up 0 bases and J gave up 7 bases, with 16 bases separating them.

This clonotype came up many times. V is TRBV12-3 or TRBV12-4 and J is TRBJ1-2; possible D gene TRBD1, 6 bases. V was trimmed by 6 bases and J by 8 bases, leaving 25 bases between them. This CDR3 has 16 amino acids. CDR3 in DNA: TGTGCCAGCAGATCCGGGACATCGGATCCATATGACGGCTACACCTTC. It encodes CASRSGTSDPYDGYTF.

This clonotype was recorded a few times. The chain is built from TRBV7-6 and TRBJ2-7, with D unresolved. The CDR3 is made up of 13 amino acids. Between the trimmed V and J ends, which lost 2 bases and 5 bases, there was a span of 10 bases. Germline-derived CDR1 and CDR2 are SGHVS and FNYEAQ. CDR3 bases: TGTGCCAGCAGCTTATTGGTAGGGAACGAGCAGTACTTC. This translates into CASSLLVGNEQYF.

The chain is built from TRBV15 and TRBJ2-4; D gene ambiguous. The V end lost 1 base, the J end lost 3 bases, and 13 bases lay between the germline ends. The CDR3 extends over 16 amino acids. Germline V gene lookup returns CDR1 LNHNV and CDR2 YYDKDF (reference sequence). The CDR3 region has the DNA TGTGCCACCAGCAGAGTCGCGAGACAAGACAAAAACATTCAGTACTTC. This encodes CATSRVARQDKNIQYF.

This chain uses TRBV20-1 with TRBJ1-2, with a weak D call TRBD1 (6 bases). Looked up from germline, CDR1 is DFQATT and CDR2 is SNEGSKA (reference sequence). Trimming removed 0 bases at V and 7 bases at J, with 21 bases between. The CDR3 runs 16 residues. For the CDR3, the DNA is TGCAGTGCTAGAGATCCGACAGGACCCAGGCAAAGTGGCTACACCTTC. It translates to CSARDPTGPRQSGYTF.

The chain is built from TRBV2 and TRBJ1-2; D perhaps matches TRBD1 (5 bases). From germline, CDR1 is SNHLY and CDR2 FYNNEI. V gave up 5 bases and J gave up 1 base, with 14 bases separating them. The CDR3 is made up of 15 amino acids. In nucleotides, the CDR3 is TGTGCCAGCAGTAGTGGGACCGTCCTTAACTATGGCTACACCTTC. Residues: CASSSGTVLNYGYTF.

This clonotype was seen repeatedly, ten times or more. This CDR3 reads CASSLGLAGIIDTQYF. As DNA, the CDR3 is TGTGCCAGCAGCTTAGGCCTAGCGGGGATCATAGATACGCAGTATTTT. The chain uses TRBV7-8 and TRBJ2-3; 9 nucleotides align to TRBD2. Germline CDR1 reads SGHVS; CDR2 reads FQNEAQ. There are 16 residues in the CDR3. Trimming removed 1 base from V and 5 bases from J; junction bases left unmatched: 7.

This clonotype has more than one count but fewer than ten. The V and J genes are TRBV28 and TRBJ1-1; D is undetermined. The CDR3 is 13 residues long. Per germline, CDR1 MDHEN and CDR2 SYDVKM. V dropped 5 bases and J dropped 7 bases, with 14 bases sitting between them. The CDR3 sequence is CASSPSIDVEAFF. CDR3 coding DNA: TGTGCCAGCAGTCCCAGCATCGATGTTGAAGCTTTCTTT. Variable domain in full (rest from reference TRBV28 and TRBJ1-1): DVKVTQSSRYLVKRTGEKVFLECVQDMDHENMFWYRQDPGLGLRLIYFSYDVKMKEKGDIPEGYSVSREKKERFSLILESASTNQTSMYLCASSPSIDVEAFFGQGTRLTVV.

The rearrangement links TRBV27 to TRBJ2-1; D tentatively fits TRBD1 or TRBD2 (7 bases each). Between the trimmed V and J ends, which lost 7 bases and 6 bases, there was a span of 19 bases. The germline gives CDR1 MNHEY, CDR2 SMNVEV (reference sequence). The CDR3 is 15 amino acids. The CDR3 sequence: CASIGGTARFNEQFF. CDR3 sequence (DNA): TGTGCCAGCATCGGGGGGACAGCCAGATTCAATGAGCAGTTCTTC.

This chain connects TRBV12-3 or TRBV12-4 to TRBJ1-1, with D unresolved. Trimming took 7 bases from V and 2 from J, leaving 8 bases between them. The CDR3 has 12 amino acids. The CDR3 nucleotides are TGTGCCAGCATGGTCGGAAACACTGAAGCTTTCTTT. It encodes CASMVGNTEAFF.

In this sample, this clonotype turned up a few times. V usage is TRBV28 and J usage is TRBJ2-3; 7 bases agree with TRBD1. Looked up from germline, CDR1 is MDHEN and CDR2 is SYDVKM. V shed 4 bases and J 0 bases; nucleotides not matched to a gene: 13. The CDR3 is 18 amino acids. This CDR3 reads CASSSTGIVFRSTDTQYF. In DNA, the CDR3 is TGTGCCAGCAGTTCGACAGGGATCGTCTTTAGGAGCACAGATACGCAGTATTTT.

This chain links TRBV28 with TRBJ2-3, with TRBD1 identical over 9 bases. This CDR3 is built from 17 residues. Looked up from germline, CDR1 is MDHEN and CDR2 is SYDVKM. V shed 2 bases, J shed 3 bases, and the junction held 9 bases outside the gene matches. The CDR3 nucleotides are TGTGCCAGCAGTTTAGGACAGGGGAAGTTTGGTACAGATACGCAGTATTTT. Protein: CASSLGQGKFGTDTQYF.

This chain connects TRBV7-8 to TRBJ2-1; the D gene could be TRBD1 or TRBD2 (6 bases each). This CDR3 spans 15 amino acids. Trimming took 1 base from V and 6 from J, leaving 13 bases between them. In germline, CDR1 is SGHVS, CDR2 FQNEAQ. Here the CDR3 DNA reads TGTGCCAGCAGCTTAGTTGGGGGGCCATTCAATGAGCAGTTCTTC. It codes for CASSLVGGPFNEQFF.

J is TRBJ1-1 and V is TRBV4-1; D remains unclear. CDR1 is MGHRA and CDR2 is YSYEKL in the germline V gene. This CDR3 region has 12 residues. Trimming took 6 bases from V and 2 from J, leaving 7 bases between them. CDR3 bases: TGCGCCAGCAGTGTCCCCAACACTGAAGCTTTCTTT. Amino acid sequence: CASSVPNTEAFF.

The chain uses TRBV15 and TRBJ1-1, with D tentatively TRBD1 (6 bases). Trimming shortened V by 0 bases and J by 1 base, and 9 bases separated the two germline ends. The germline gives CDR1 LNHNV, CDR2 YYDKDF (reference sequence). The CDR3 has 15 amino acids. The CDR3 reads CATSRDRTANTEAFF. In nucleotides, the CDR3 is TGTGCCACCAGCAGAGATCGGACAGCGAACACTGAAGCTTTCTTT. Complete variable domain (other parts from reference TRBV15 and TRBJ1-1): DAMVIQNPRYQVTQFGKPVTLSCSQTLNHNVMYWYQQKSSQAPKLLFHYYDKDFNNEADTPDNFQSRRPNTSFCFLDIRSPGLGDTAMYLCATSRDRTANTEAFFGQGTRLTVV.

Remarks on this clonotype: This may arise from a read error, as a much more abundant clone is one base away. The rearrangement uses TRBV6-5 and TRBJ2-1; either TRBD1 or TRBD2 may supply D (6 bases each). Between the trimmed V and J ends, which lost 7 bases and 7 bases, there was a span of 17 bases. The CDR3 runs to 14 residues. Germline CDR1 MNHEY, CDR2 SVGAGI. CDR3 amino acids: CASNPTSGANEQFF. CDR3 DNA: TGTGCCAGCAACCCTACGTCGGGGGCAAATGAGCAGTTCTTC.

This clonotype showed up just once. The rearrangement joins TRBV20-1 to TRBJ1-5; D is unresolved. Trimming left V 0 bases short and J 1 base short, with 7 bases between. The germline V gene encodes CDR1 DFQATT and CDR2 SNEGSKA (reference sequence). The CDR3 totals 14 residues. The CDR3 is CSARDRQSNQPQHF. The CDR3 nucleotides read TGCAGTGCTAGAGATCGGCAGAGCAATCAGCCCCAGCATTTT.

CDR3 coding DNA: TGTGCCAGCAGTTTACGCTTTCCCGGCCAGGTTGAAGAGACCCAGTACTTC. It yields the protein CASSLRFPGQVEETQYF. V usage is TRBV27 and J usage is TRBJ2-5, with D unclear. Germline CDR1 reads MNHEY; CDR2 reads SMNVEV (reference sequence). With 2 bases removed from V and 3 bases from J, the gap between germline ends came to 19 bases. The CDR3 is 17 residues long.

The chain is built from TRBV6-2 or TRBV6-3 and TRBJ2-3, with 7 positions matching TRBD2. V gave up 7 bases and J gave up 2 bases; unmatched junction bases: 6. The CDR3 has 14 amino acids. Germline V gene lookup returns CDR1 MNHEY and CDR2 SVGEGT. CDR3 DNA sequence: TGTGCCAGCAATCGCGGGGGATTCACAGATACGCAGTATTTT. It specifies CASNRGGFTDTQYF.

As for this clonotype: A much more abundant neighbour one base away suggests this may be a read error. The chain couples TRBV20-1 to TRBJ2-2, with D possibly being TRBD2 (5 bases). This CDR3 region has 13 residues. Germline V lookup: CDR1 DFQATT, CDR2 SNEGSKA (reference sequence). The CDR3 sequence is CNATLENTGELFF. For the CDR3, the DNA is TGCAATGCAACACTAGAAAACACCGGGGAGCTGTTTTTT.

Many counts were recorded for this clonotype. The junction shows a germline mismatch at one end, possibly a read error. This chain joins TRBV7-7 and TRBJ2-3; 12 bases map to TRBD2. The CDR3 consists of 16 residues. CDR1 is SSHAT and CDR2 is FNYEAQ in the germline V gene (reference sequence). CDR3 amino acids: CASSPGLAGGQDTQYF. The CDR3 bases are TGTGCTAGCAGCCCGGGACTAGCGGGCGGCCAGGATACGCAGTATTTT.

The J gene is TRBJ2-1, the V gene TRBV19; the D is unclear. V was clipped by 3 bases and J by 2 bases, with 5 bases between them. The CDR3 consists of 13 residues. Germline CDR1 is LNHDA and CDR2 is SQIVND (reference sequence). The CDR3 DNA follows: TGTGCCAGTAGTATTAAGGCCTACAATGAGCAGTTCTTC. Protein: CASSIKAYNEQFF.

The chain links TRBV3-1 to TRBJ2-7; 10 bases line up with TRBD2. This CDR3 region has 14 residues. V lost 5 bases, J lost 4 bases, and 5 bases stayed unmatched. Per germline, CDR1 LGHDT and CDR2 YNNKEL (reference sequence). Here the CDR3 reads CASSSLAGGYEQYF. For the CDR3, the DNA is TGTGCCAGCAGCTCTTTAGCGGGGGGATACGAGCAGTACTTC.

This clonotype was seen a few times. The chain combines TRBV2 with TRBJ1-4; tentative D call: TRBD1 (6 bases). The germline V gene encodes CDR1 SNHLY and CDR2 FYNNEI. This CDR3 has 13 residues. V gave up 6 bases and J gave up 8 bases, with 13 bases separating them. The CDR3 spells CASSWDTREKLFF. The DNA for the CDR3 is TGTGCCAGCAGCTGGGACACCAGGGAAAAACTGTTTTTT.

This clonotype occurred many times. This rearrangement joins TRBV6-5 to TRBJ1-1; no reliable D call. The V gene's germline CDR1 is MNHEY and CDR2 SVGAGI. The CDR3 has 15 residues. V shed 2 bases and J shed 0 bases, with 10 bases lying between them. CDR3 protein: CASSYTSNLNTEAFF. CDR3 DNA sequence: TGTGCCAGCAGTTACACCTCCAACCTGAACACTGAAGCTTTCTTT.